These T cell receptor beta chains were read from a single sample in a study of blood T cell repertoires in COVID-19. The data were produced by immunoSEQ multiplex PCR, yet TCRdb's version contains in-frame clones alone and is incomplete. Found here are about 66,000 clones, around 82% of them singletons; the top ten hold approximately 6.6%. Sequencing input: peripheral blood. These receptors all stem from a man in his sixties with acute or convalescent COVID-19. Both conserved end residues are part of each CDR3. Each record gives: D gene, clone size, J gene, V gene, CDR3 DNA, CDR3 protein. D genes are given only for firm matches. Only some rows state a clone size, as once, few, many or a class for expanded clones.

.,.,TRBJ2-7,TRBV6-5,TGTGCCAGCAGTTACGGGCCAGAATCCTACGAGCAGTACTTC,CASSYGPESYEQYF
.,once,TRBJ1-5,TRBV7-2,TGTGCCAGCAGCTTGGGGCGCAATCAGCCCCAGCATTTT,CASSLGRNQPQHF
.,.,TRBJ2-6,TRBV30,TGTGCCTCCTCGGAGGCTATCGCTGGGGCCAACGTCCTGACTTTC,CASSEAIAGANVLTF
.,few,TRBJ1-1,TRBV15,TGTGCCACCAGCAGAGATCTGTGGGGCGTAGCTTTCTTT,CATSRDLWGVAFF
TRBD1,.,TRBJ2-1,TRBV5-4,TGTGCCAGCAGCCCCGCCGGGACAGAAAACAATGAGCAGTTCTTC,CASSPAGTENNEQFF
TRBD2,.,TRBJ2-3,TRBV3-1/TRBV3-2,TGTGCCAGCAGCATTAGCGGGGGGTTGGATACGCAGTATTTT,CASSISGGLDTQYF
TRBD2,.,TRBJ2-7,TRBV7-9,TGTGCCAGCAGCCACCGGCCCCTGACTAGCGGGGGCCACGAGCAGTACTTC,CASSHRPLTSGGHEQYF
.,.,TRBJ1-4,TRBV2,TGTGCCAGCAGTGCAGGAAACTCTAATGAAAAACTGTTTTTT,CASSAGNSNEKLFF
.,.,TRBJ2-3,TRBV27,TGTGCCAGCACCCGTGAGGGGGTCAGCACAGATACGCAGTATTTT,CASTREGVSTDTQYF
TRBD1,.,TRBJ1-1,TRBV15,TGTGCCACCAGCAGAGCAGGGGGGAAGGGGAACACTGAAGCTTTCTTT,CATSRAGGKGNTEAFF
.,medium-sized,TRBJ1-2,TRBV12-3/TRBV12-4,TGTGCCAGCAGTGGAGGGGACTATGGCTACACCTTC,CASSGGDYGYTF
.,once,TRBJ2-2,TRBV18,TGTGCCAGCTCACCACCGTACAGTACCGGGGAGCTGTTTTTT,CASSPPYSTGELFF
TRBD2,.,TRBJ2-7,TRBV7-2,TGTGCCAGCAGCTTAGTGGGGTATAGCGGGGGGCACGACGAGCAGTACTTC,CASSLVGYSGGHDEQYF
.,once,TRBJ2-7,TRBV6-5,TGTGCCAGCAGTACATACGGGGTTGGAGAGCAGTACTTC,CASSTYGVGEQYF
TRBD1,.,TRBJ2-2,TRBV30,TGTGCCTATTCGACAGGGAACAGAAACACCGGGGAGCTGTTTTTT,CAYSTGNRNTGELFF
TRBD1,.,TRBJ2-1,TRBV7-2,TGTGCCAGCAGCTTAGAGGGATGGGACAGGGGAGAGTATGAGCAGTTCTTC,CASSLEGWDRGEYEQFF
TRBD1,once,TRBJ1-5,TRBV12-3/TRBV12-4,TGTGCCAGCAGACAGGGGGGCAATCAGCCCCAGCATTTT,CASRQGGNQPQHF
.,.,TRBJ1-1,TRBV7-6,TGTGCCAGCAGCTTACGGGGTGAAGCTTTCTTT,CASSLRGEAFF
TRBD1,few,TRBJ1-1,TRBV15,TGTGCCACCAGCAGAGGGACAGGGATGACATCGAATACTGAAGCTTTCTTT,CATSRGTGMTSNTEAFF
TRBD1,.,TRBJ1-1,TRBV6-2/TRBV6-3,TGTGCCAGCAGTTACCCAGGACAGGGGACTGAAGCTTTCTTT,CASSYPGQGTEAFF
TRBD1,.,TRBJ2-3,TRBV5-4,TGTGCCAGCAGCCAGGGACAGGGAAGGAGGGCAGATACGCAGTATTTT,CASSQGQGRRADTQYF
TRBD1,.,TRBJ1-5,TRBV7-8,TGTGCCAGCAGCTTAGTGGTACAGGGGGCTAGGGGTCAGCCCCAGCATTTT,CASSLVVQGARGQPQHF
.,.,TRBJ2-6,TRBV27,TGTGCCAGCAGTTTAAGCCCTAGTCTCCTGGGGGCCAACGTCCTGACTTTC,CASSLSPSLLGANVLTF
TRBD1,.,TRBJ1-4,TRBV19,TGTGCCAGTAGTTTCTGGACAGGGGGAGCTGAAAAACTGTTTTTT,CASSFWTGGAEKLFF
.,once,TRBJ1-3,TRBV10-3,TGTGCCATCAGTGAGCGGAACAGGGACGCTGGAAACACCATATATTTT,CAISERNRDAGNTIYF
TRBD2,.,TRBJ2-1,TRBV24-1,TGTGCCACCAGTGAAGGGACTAGCGGACTCTCCTACAATGAGCAGTTCTTC,CATSEGTSGLSYNEQFF